This T cell receptor (beta chain) was retrieved from a study of blood T cell repertoires in COVID-19. Study overall: PBMCs, B-cell-depleted T cells, or T cells were the source of the cDNA or gDNA that made up the material.

Source study methods: The assay estimated nucleated cells by amplifying reference gene primers. Profiling relied on immunoSEQ multiplex PCR, and the TCRdb table lists in-frame clones only, not all of them. V, J and clone size are taken as reported in that table, and D and trimming were inferred from the DNA itself. The sample shows around 430,000 clones, approximately 88% of them seen only once. The receptor comes from a woman aged 45 to 65 with COVID-19, enrolled during active disease. The sequencing sample was made of peripheral blood.

CDR3: CASSVGGQFYGYTF. The CDR3 bases are TGTGCCAGCAGCGTAGGCGGGCAGTTCTATGGCTACACCTTC. The chain carries TRBV9 and TRBJ1-2; D not certain. V was pared by 0 bases and J by 4 bases, with 10 bases between. Germline V gene data show CDR1 as SGDLS and CDR2 as YYNGEE. CDR3 size: 14 residues.